Here is one T cell receptor beta chain with its context. What it binds is unknown. This sample is part of a study of CD4 T cells in relation to SARS-CoV-2 and coronaviruses. Study findings and constraints: In roughly 61% of donors, memory CD4+ clonotypes crossrecognized SARS-CoV-2 and at least one common cold coronavirus spike.

CDR3 length: 15 amino acids. Germline values: CDR1 MNHNS, CDR2 SASEGT. V lost 2 bases to trimming and J lost 2 bases, with 13 bases between them. Here immunoSEQ multiplex PCR was the method, and the copy in TCRdb shows in-frame clones only, minus some. The sample records more than 35,000 clones, under 85% being singletons. The genes are TRBV6-1 and TRBJ2-7; D call uncertain. This TCR derives from an adult with COVID-19. The specimen sequenced was memory CD4+ T cells from PBMCs, cultured in vitro. CDR3 protein: CASSELGNPTYEQYF. DNA for the CDR3: TGTGCCAGCAGTGAACTAGGTAATCCGACCTACGAGCAGTACTTC.